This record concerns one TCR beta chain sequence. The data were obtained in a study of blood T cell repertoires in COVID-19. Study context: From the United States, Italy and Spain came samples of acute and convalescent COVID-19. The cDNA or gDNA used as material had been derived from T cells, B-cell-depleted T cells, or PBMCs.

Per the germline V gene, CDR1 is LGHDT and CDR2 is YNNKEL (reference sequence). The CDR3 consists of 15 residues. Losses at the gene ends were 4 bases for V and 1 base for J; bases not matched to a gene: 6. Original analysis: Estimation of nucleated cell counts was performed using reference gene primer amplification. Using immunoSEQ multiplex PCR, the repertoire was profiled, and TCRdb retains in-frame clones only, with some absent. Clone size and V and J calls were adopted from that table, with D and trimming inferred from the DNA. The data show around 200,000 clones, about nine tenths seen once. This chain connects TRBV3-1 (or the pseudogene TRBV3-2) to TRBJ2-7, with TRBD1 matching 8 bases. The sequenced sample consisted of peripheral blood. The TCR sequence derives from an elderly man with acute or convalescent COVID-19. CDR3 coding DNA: TGTGCCAGCAGCCTCCGGACAGGGATGTCCTACGAGCAGTACTTC. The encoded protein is CASSLRTGMSYEQYF.